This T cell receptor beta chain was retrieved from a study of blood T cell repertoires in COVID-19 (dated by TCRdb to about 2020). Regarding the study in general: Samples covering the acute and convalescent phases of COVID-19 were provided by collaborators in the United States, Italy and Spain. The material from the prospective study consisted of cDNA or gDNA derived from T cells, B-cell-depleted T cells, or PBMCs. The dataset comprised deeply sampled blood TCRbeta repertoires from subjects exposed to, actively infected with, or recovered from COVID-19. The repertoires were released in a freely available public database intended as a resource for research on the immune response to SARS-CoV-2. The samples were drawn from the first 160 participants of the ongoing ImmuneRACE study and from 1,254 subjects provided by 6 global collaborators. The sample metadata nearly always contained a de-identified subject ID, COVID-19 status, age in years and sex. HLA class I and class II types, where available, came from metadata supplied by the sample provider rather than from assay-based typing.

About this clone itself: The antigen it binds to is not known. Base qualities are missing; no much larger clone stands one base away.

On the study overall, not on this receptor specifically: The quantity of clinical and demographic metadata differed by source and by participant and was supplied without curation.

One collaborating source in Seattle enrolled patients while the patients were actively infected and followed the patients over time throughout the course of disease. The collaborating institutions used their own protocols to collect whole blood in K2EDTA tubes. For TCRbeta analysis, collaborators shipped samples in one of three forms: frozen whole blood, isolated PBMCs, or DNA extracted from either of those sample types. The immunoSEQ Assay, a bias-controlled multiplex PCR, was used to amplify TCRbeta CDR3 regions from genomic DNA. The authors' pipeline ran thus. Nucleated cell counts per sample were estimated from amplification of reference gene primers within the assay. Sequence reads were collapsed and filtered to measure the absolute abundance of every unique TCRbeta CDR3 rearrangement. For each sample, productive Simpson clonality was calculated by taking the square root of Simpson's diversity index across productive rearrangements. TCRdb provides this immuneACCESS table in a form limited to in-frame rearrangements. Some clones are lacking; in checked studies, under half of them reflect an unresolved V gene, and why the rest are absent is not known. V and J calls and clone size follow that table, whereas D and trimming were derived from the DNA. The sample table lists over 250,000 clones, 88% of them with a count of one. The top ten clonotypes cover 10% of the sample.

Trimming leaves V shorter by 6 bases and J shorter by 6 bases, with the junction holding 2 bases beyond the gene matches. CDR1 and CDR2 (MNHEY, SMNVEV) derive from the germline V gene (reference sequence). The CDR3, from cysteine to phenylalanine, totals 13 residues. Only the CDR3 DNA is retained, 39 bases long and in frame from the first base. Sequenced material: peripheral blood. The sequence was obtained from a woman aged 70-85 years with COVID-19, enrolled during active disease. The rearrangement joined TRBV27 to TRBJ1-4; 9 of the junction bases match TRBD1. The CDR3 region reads CASSRDRDEKLFF. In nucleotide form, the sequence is TGTGCCAGCAGCCGGGACAGGGATGAAAAACTGTTTTTT.